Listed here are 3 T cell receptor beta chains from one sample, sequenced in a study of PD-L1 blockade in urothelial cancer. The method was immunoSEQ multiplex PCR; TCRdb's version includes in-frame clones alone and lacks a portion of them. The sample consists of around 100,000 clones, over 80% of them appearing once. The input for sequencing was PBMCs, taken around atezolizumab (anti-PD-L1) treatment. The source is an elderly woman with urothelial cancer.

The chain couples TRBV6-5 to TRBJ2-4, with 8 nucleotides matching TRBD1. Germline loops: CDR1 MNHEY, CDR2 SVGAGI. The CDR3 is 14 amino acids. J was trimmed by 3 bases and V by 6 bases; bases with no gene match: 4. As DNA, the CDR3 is TGTGCCAGCAGGCCCGGGACAGGCAAAAACATTCAGTACTTC. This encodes CASRPGTGKNIQYF.

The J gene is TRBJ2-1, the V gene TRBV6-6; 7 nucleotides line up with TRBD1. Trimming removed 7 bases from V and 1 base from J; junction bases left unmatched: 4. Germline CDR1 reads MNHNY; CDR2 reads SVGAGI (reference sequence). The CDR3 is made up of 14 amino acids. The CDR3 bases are TGTGCCAGCATCAGGGACAGTTCCTACAATGAGCAGTTCTTC. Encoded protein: CASIRDSSYNEQFF.

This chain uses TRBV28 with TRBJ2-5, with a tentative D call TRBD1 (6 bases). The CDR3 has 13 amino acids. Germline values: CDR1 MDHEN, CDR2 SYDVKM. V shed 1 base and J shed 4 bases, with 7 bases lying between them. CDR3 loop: CASSLSGVETQYF. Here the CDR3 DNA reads TGTGCCAGCAGTTTATCAGGGGTAGAGACCCAGTACTTC.